This T cell receptor beta chain was observed in a study of CD8 T cells in Susac syndrome. Reverse transcription of roughly 0.5 to 1 ug RNA used random hexamers. A multiplex approach, immunoSEQ multiplex PCR, amplified TCR beta CDR3 across 54 Vbeta and 13 Jbeta. One entry per CDR3 protein results from TCRdb running MiXCR on the immunoSEQ multiplex PCR reads. The repertoire holds about 200,000 distinct CDR3 sequences, with about 94% as singletons. This CDR3 is built from 17 residues. Trimming cost V 6 bases and J 3 bases, with 26 bases left between them. The V gene's germline CDR1 is DFQATT and CDR2 SNEGSKA (reference sequence). Through negative isolation, CD4+ and CD8+ T cells were obtained, while TEMRA cells were enriched using FACS.

The sequence was obtained from a human donor with multiple sclerosis. Sequenced material: CD8+ T cells from PBMCs. The rearrangement uses TRBV20-1 and TRBJ1-2, with D unclear. The CDR3: CSAPFPAVGKRDYGYTF. The CDR3 region has the DNA TGCAGTGCCCCCTTTCCGGCAGTGGGTAAAAGGGACTATGGCTACACCTTC.